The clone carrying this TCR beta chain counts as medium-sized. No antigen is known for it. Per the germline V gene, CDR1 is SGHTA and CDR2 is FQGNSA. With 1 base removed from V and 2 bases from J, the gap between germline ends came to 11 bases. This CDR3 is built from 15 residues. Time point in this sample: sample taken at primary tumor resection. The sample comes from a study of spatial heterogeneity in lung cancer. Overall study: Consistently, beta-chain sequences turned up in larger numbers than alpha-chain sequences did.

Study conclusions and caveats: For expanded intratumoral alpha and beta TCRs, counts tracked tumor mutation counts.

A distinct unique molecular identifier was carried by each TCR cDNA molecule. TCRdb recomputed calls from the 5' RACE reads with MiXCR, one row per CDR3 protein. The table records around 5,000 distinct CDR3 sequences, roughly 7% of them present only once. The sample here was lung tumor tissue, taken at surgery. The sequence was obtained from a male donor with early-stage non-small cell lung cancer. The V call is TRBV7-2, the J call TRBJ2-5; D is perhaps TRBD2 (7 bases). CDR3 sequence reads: CASSLDGGPQETQYF. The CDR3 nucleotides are TGTGCCAGCAGCTTAGACGGGGGGCCGCAAGAGACCCAGTACTTC.